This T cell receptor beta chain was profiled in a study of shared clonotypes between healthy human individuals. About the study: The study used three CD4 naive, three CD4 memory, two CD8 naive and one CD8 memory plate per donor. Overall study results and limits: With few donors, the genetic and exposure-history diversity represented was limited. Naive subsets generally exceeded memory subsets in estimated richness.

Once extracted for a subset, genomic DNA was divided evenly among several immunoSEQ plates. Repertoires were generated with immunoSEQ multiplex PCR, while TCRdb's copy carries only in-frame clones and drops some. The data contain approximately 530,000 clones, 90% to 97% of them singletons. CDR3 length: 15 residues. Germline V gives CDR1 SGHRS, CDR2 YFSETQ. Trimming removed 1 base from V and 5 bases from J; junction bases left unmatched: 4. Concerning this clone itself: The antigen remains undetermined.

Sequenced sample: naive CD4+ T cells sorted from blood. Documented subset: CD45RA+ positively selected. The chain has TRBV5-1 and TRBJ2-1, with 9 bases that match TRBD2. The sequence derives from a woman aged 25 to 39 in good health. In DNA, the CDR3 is TGCGCCAGCAGCTTGATTAGCGGGGGTAACAATGAGCAGTTCTTC. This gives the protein CASSLISGGNNEQFF.